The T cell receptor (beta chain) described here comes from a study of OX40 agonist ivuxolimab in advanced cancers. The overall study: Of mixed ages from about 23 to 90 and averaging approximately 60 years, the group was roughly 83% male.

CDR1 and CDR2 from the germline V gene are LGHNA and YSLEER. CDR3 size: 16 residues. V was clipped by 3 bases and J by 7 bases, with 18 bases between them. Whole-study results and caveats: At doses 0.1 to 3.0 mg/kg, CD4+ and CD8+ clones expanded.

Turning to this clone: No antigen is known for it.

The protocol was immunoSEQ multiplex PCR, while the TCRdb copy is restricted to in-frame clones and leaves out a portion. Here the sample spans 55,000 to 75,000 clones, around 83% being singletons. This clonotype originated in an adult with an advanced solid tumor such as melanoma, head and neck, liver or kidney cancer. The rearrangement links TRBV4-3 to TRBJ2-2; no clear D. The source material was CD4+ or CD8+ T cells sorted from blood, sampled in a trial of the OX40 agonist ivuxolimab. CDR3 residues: CASSQAHLGAGGELFF. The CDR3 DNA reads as TGCGCCAGCAGCCAGGCCCACCTAGGAGCAGGCGGGGAGCTGTTTTTT.